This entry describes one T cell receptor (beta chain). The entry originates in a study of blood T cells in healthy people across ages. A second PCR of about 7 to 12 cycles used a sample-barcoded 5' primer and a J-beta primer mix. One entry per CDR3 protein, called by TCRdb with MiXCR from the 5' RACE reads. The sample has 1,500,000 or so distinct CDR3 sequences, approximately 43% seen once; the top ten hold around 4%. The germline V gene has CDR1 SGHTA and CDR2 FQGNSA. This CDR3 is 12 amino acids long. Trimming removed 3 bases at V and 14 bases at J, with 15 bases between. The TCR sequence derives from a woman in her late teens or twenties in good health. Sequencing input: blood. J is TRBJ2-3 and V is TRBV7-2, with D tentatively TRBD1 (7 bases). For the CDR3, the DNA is TGTGCCAGCAGCTTCCCAGGGGGGAAGCTGTATTTT. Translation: CASSFPGGKLYF.